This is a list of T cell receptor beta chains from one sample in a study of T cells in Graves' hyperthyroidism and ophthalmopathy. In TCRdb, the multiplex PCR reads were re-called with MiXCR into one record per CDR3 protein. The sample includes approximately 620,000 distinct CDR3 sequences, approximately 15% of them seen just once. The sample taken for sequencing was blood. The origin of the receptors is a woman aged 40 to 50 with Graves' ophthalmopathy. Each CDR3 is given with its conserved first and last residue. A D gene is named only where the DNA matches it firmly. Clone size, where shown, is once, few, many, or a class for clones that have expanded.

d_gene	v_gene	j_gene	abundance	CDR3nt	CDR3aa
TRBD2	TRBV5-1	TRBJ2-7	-	TGCGCCAGCAGCCCGGGGCTAGCGGGTTTTTACGAGCAGTACTTC	CASSPGLAGFYEQYF
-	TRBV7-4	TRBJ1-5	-	TGTGCCAGCAGCTTAGTCTACCTCGGGGATAGTCAGCCCCAGCATTTT	CASSLVYLGDSQPQHF
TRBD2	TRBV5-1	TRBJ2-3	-	TGCGCCAGCAGCTCGGGACTAGCGGGGATTCGAGGAGATACGCAGTATTTT	CASSSGLAGIRGDTQYF
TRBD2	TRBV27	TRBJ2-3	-	TGTGCCAGCAGTTTAGGAATAGCGGGGGTCACAGATACGCAGTATTTT	CASSLGIAGVTDTQYF
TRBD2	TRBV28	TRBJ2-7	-	TGTGCCAGCAGTCGCCCTGTGGGTAGCGGGAGGCACGAGCAGTACTTC	CASSRPVGSGRHEQYF
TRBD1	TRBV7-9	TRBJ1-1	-	TGTGCCAGCAGCATAAACAGGGGTCGGGGTGAAGCTTTCTTT	CASSINRGRGEAFF
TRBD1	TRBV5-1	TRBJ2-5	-	TGCGCCAGCAGCTACGACAGGGTCCAAGAGACCCAGTACTTC	CASSYDRVQETQYF
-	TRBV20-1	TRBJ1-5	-	TGCAGTGCTAGAGATGGGGGGCTAGGCAATCAGCCCCAGCATTTT	CSARDGGLGNQPQHF
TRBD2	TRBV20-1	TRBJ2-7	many	TGCAGTGCTGGCCCTAGCGGGAGGGGCTACGAGCAGTACTTC	CSAGPSGRGYEQYF
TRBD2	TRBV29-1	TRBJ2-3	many	TGCAGCGCGAAAATAGCGGGGAGGAGCACAGATACGCAGTATTTT	CSAKIAGRSTDTQYF
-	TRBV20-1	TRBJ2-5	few	TGCAGTGCGAACAACCCGCCCGGGGGGCCAGAGACCCAGTACTTC	CSANNPPGGPETQYF
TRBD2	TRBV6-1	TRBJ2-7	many	TGTGCCAGCAGTGCAGCGGGATCTAGCGGGGTCTCCTCCTACGAGCAGTACTTC	CASSAAGSSGVSSYEQYF
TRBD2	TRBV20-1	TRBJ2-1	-	TGCTCTGGGGGGGTGAGCTCCTACAATGAGCAGTTCTTC	CSGGVSSYNEQFF
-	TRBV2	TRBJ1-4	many	TGTGCCAGCAGTGACCCTACATCGGGGACTAATGAAAAACTGTTTTTT	CASSDPTSGTNEKLFF
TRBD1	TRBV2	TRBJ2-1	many	TGTGCCAGCAGTGGACAGGGGGCAGGTAATGAGCAGTTCTTC	CASSGQGAGNEQFF
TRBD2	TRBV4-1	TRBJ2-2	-	TGCGCCAGCAGCCAAGACGGGGGGGACAACACCGGGGAGCTGTTTTTT	CASSQDGGDNTGELFF
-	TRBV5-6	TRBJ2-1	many	TGTGCCAGCAGCTTGGTAAGGGGTGACGGTCACAATGAGCAGTTCTTC	CASSLVRGDGHNEQFF
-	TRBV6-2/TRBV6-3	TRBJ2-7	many	TGTGCCAGCGCAACCGGGACACTCTCCTACGAGCAGTACTTC	CASATGTLSYEQYF
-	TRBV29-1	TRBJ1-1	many	TGCAGCGCAAGAAAGGGGGAGAACACTGAAGCTTTCTTT	CSARKGENTEAFF
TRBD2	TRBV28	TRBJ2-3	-	TGTGCCAGCATACAAGCGGGGGGGTGGGATACGCAGTATTTT	CASIQAGGWDTQYF
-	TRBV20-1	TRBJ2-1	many	TGCAGTGCTTACAACTCCTACAATGAGCAGTTCTTC	CSAYNSYNEQFF
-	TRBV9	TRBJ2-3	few	TGTGCCAGCAGCGTAGCTGGAGGGGGGGCGAGGGATACGCAGTATTTT	CASSVAGGGARDTQYF
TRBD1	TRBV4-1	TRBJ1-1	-	TGCGCCAGCAGCAAGAACTCGGGACAGGTGGGTCTCACTGAAGCTTTCTTT	CASSKNSGQVGLTEAFF
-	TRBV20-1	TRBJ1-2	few	TGCAGTGCTAGACCTTCGGAGGGGGGTAACTATGGCTACACCTTC	CSARPSEGGNYGYTF
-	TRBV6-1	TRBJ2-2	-	TGTGCCAGCAGTAAAGCCGGGGAGCTGTTTTTT	CASSKAGELFF
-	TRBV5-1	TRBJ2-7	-	TGCGCCAGCAGCTCCCGGGACACCGCCTACGAGCAGTACTTC	CASSSRDTAYEQYF
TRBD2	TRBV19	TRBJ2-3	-	TGTGCCAGTACCAAACTAGCGGGAGGTGGGGCAGATACGCAGTATTTT	CASTKLAGGGADTQYF
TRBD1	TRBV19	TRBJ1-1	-	TGTGCCAGTAGTATGGGACAGCCGAACACTGAAGCTTTCTTT	CASSMGQPNTEAFF
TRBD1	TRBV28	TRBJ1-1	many	TGTGCCAGCAGTCCTCCGACAGGGGGTAAAACTGAAGCTTTCTTT	CASSPPTGGKTEAFF
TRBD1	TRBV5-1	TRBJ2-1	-	TGCGCCAGCAGCGACACAGGGGTTCGTGAGCAGTTCTTC	CASSDTGVREQFF
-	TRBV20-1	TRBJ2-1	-	TGCAGTGCTAGAGATCCAGGGATTGTGGTGCAGTTCTTC	CSARDPGIVVQFF
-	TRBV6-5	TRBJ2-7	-	TGTGCCAGCAGTTACGGGGCCGGAGCGGCTTTCTCCTACGAGCAGTACTTC	CASSYGAGAAFSYEQYF
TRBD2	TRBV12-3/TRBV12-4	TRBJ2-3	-	TGTGCCAGCCGCTACCCTGGGACTAGCTGGGGCGAGGATACGCAGTATTTT	CASRYPGTSWGEDTQYF
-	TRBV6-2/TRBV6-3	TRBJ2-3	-	TGTGCCAGCAGGGATCACAGCACAGATACGCAGTATTTT	CASRDHSTDTQYF
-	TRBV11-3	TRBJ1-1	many	TGTGCCAGCAGCTTTGGAATTGGGGCGACTGAAGCTTTCTTT	CASSFGIGATEAFF
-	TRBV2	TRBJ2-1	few	TGTGCCAGCAGTGACGGGGCCCTTAGGAGCTCCTACAATGAGCAGTTCTTC	CASSDGALRSSYNEQFF
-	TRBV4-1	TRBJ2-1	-	TGCGCCAGCAGCCAGGCCCAAAGGGGCTACAATGAGCAGTTCTTC	CASSQAQRGYNEQFF
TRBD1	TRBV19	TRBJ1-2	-	TGTGCCAGTAGTATAGAGGAGGTTTTCGGGACAGGACCGCATGGCTACACCTTC	CASSIEEVFGTGPHGYTF
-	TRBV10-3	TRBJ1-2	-	TGTGCCATCAGTGAGTCGCCGGGACAACATGGCTACACCTTC	CAISESPGQHGYTF
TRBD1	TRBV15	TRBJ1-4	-	TGTGCCACCGAGGACAGGGTAAATGAAAAACTGTTTTTT	CATEDRVNEKLFF
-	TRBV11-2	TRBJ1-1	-	TGTGCCAGCAGCTTGGGTGGGTCCGTTCGGGGAACTGAAGCTTTCTTT	CASSLGGSVRGTEAFF
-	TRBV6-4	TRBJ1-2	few	TGTGCCAGCGAAGAGGGGGAGGGCTACACCTTC	CASEEGEGYTF
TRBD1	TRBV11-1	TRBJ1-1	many	TGTGCCAGCAGCCTTACAGGGGACCTTGAAGCTTTCTTT	CASSLTGDLEAFF
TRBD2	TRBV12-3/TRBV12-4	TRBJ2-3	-	TGTGCCAGCAGAACTAGCGGTCTGACAGATACGCAGTATTTT	CASRTSGLTDTQYF
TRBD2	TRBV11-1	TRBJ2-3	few	TGTGCCAGCAGCCGGACTAGCGGGGCTTTCACAGATACGCAGTATTTT	CASSRTSGAFTDTQYF
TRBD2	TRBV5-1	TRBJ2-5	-	TGCGCCAGCAGCTTGGGGACTAGTCCTCAAGAGACCCAGTACTTC	CASSLGTSPQETQYF
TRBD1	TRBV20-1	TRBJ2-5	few	TGCAGTGCTGCTCGGGACAGGGGGCAAGAGACCCAGTACTTC	CSAARDRGQETQYF
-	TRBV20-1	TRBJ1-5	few	TGCAGTGCTAGTACCCACGGGAGCAATCAGCCCCAGCATTTT	CSASTHGSNQPQHF
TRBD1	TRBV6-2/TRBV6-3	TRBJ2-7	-	TGTGCCAGCATATTAACCCAGGGGGTCGACGTGGACGAGCAGTACTTC	CASILTQGVDVDEQYF
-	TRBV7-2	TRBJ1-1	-	TGTGCCAGCAGCCCCGCTGGGAAGGTGGGGGAAGCTTTCTTT	CASSPAGKVGEAFF
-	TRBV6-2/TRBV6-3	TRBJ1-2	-	TGTGCCAGCAGTTACGGGGAGGACTACTATGGCTACACCTTC	CASSYGEDYYGYTF
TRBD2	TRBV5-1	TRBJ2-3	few	TGCGCCAGCAGCTTGGGAGGGACTAGTTCAGCAGATACGCAGTATTTT	CASSLGGTSSADTQYF